A selection of T cell receptor beta chains follows, all from one sample in a study of T cell responses to AZD1222 COVID-19 vaccine. Repertoires were generated with immunoSEQ multiplex PCR, while TCRdb's copy carries only in-frame clones and drops some. Counted here are around 130,000 clones, 88% occurring once; the ten biggest clones make up approximately 8%. The material was peripheral blood, obtained on day 0 of AZD1222 vaccination. These receptors were obtained from an adult in good health. Each CDR3 is given without its conserved first and last residue. The D gene is left open where the match is weak. A row's size may be missing; if present it is once, few, many or a size class.

v_gene	j_gene	abundance	d_gene	CDR3aa
TRBV30	TRBJ1-1	NA	NA	AWSAYGEAF
TRBV6-6	TRBJ2-3	NA	NA	ASSYSLVIGTDTQY
TRBV9	TRBJ2-3	NA	TRBD1	ASSEGQGQGTDTQY
TRBV28	TRBJ2-4	NA	TRBD2	ASSRGGLYIQY
TRBV30	TRBJ1-1	NA	NA	AWSVPRRATEAF
TRBV10-3	TRBJ2-1	NA	NA	AISVGGAYSNEQF
TRBV5-8	TRBJ1-5	few	NA	ASSNIMDSFSNQPQH
TRBV6-5	TRBJ2-4	NA	TRBD1	ASSYSGTGSKNIQY
TRBV5-8	TRBJ2-2	NA	TRBD1	ASSLVGPDRSTGELF
TRBV5-1	TRBJ1-1	NA	TRBD1	ASKGQGENTEAF
TRBV18	TRBJ2-1	NA	TRBD2	ASSLRTSYNEQF
TRBV12-3/TRBV12-4	TRBJ2-7	NA	NA	ASSQRVAQY
TRBV5-4	TRBJ2-1	NA	TRBD2	ASSLQLAGTNEQF
TRBV5-1	TRBJ1-6	NA	NA	ASSQTNSPLH
TRBV6-5	TRBJ1-2	NA	NA	ASKKGRNYGYT
TRBV25-1	TRBJ2-3	NA	TRBD1	ASSIRGTGAADTQY
TRBV9	TRBJ2-3	NA	TRBD2	ASSVTPGLASTDTQY
TRBV5-1	TRBJ2-7	NA	NA	ASSGGFRDGTYEQY
TRBV5-6	TRBJ2-7	NA	NA	ASSLGNYEQY
TRBV28	TRBJ1-2	NA	NA	ASSGPQNYGYT
TRBV18	TRBJ2-6	NA	NA	ASSAGTAGANVLT
TRBV5-1	TRBJ1-1	NA	NA	ASSSQGTGTEAF
TRBV5-1	TRBJ2-3	NA	TRBD2	ASSSGTSGTDTQY
TRBV2	TRBJ2-2	NA	TRBD1	ASSTPDRANTGELF
TRBV6-6	TRBJ1-5	NA	NA	ASSFYPTQPQH
TRBV11-3	TRBJ2-2	few	TRBD2	ASSTIRGSGGRTGELF
TRBV5-1	TRBJ1-3	NA	TRBD1	ASSLGPGGSGNTIY
TRBV7-8	TRBJ1-5	NA	NA	ASSLETGGINQPQH
TRBV5-5	TRBJ2-3	NA	TRBD2	ASSFAAGGDTQY
TRBV5-6	TRBJ2-7	once	TRBD2	ASRLGRGAYEQY
TRBV6-5	TRBJ1-6	once	NA	ASSYSPGGSPLH
TRBV25-1	TRBJ2-2	NA	TRBD2	ASRHAGTSGSGKLF
TRBV27	TRBJ1-3	NA	NA	ASSRRGNTDRSGNTIY
TRBV2	TRBJ2-3	NA	NA	ASSERQSTDTQY
TRBV28	TRBJ2-7	NA	TRBD1	ASSLGQTYEQY
TRBV9	TRBJ1-2	once	NA	ASSPRLWESYGYT
TRBV6-2/TRBV6-3	TRBJ2-6	NA	NA	ASSYRALKLSGANVLT
TRBV28	TRBJ2-1	NA	NA	ASRTGTPNRDEQF
TRBV6-5	TRBJ1-5	NA	TRBD1	ASSRQGGNQPQH
TRBV19	TRBJ2-1	NA	TRBD2	ASRFSGSNEQF
TRBV28	TRBJ1-2	NA	TRBD1	ASRAAQGYGYT
TRBV10-2	TRBJ2-1	NA	NA	ASSESELPRF